This paragraph reports one T cell receptor beta chain. Its antigen is not known. These data come from a study of cytomegalovirus exposure and HLA in healthy donors. The V gene lost 4 bases and the J gene lost 6 bases, with 16 bases spanning the gap. Germline CDR1 is GTSNPN and CDR2 is SVGIG (reference sequence). The CDR3 length is 14 residues. The study's findings and limits: In presence/absence analyses, roughly uniform sequencing depth across donors was assumed.

Vbeta (60) and Jbeta (13) primers were used in the PCR. Data came from immunoSEQ multiplex PCR; TCRdb stores just in-frame clones and leaves some out. The sample has about 120,000 clones; around 75% are singletons. This sequence originates from a woman between 40 and 55 years old in good health and CMV-seropositive. Source material: PBMCs. The chain joins TRBV30 to TRBJ1-5; a weak D match, TRBD1 (5 bases). The CDR3 DNA reads TGTGCCTGGAACGGGGGTAACGGTCGTCAGCCCCAGCATTTT. Protein sequence: CAWNGGNGRQPQHF.